This T cell receptor (beta chain) was retrieved from a study of Ad26.COV2.S vaccination and SARS-CoV-2 variants. This CDR3 is 12 amino acids long. V lost 6 bases to trimming and J lost 6 bases, with 9 bases between them. The V gene's germline CDR1 is KGHSH and CDR2 LQKENI. Study observations and caveats: Reports say spike-specific CD8+ and CD4+ T cell responses covered substantial breadth after vaccination. Vaccine recipients surpassed placebo recipients in spike-specific TCR breadth.

The protocol was immunoSEQ multiplex PCR, while the TCRdb copy is restricted to in-frame clones and leaves out a portion. The sample lists some 460,000 clones; roughly 87% were seen once. Treatment here: about 20 received Ad26.COV2.S at low or high dose, single or two shots; 5 received placebo; per-sample allocation not given. All samples were drawn on day 63, counting from the first vaccine or placebo injection. Remarks on this clone: The antigen remains unidentified.

The V call is TRBV18, the J call TRBJ2-1; no clear D gene. This material consisted of peripheral blood, taken in a trial of Ad26.COV2.S vaccine versus placebo. The TCR was taken from a person aged 18-60 years who received the Ad26.COV2.S COVID-19 vaccine or a placebo. CDR3 nucleotide sequence: TGTGCCAGCTCCGTGGGTGGCAATGAGCAGTTCTTC. Its protein product is CASSVGGNEQFF.